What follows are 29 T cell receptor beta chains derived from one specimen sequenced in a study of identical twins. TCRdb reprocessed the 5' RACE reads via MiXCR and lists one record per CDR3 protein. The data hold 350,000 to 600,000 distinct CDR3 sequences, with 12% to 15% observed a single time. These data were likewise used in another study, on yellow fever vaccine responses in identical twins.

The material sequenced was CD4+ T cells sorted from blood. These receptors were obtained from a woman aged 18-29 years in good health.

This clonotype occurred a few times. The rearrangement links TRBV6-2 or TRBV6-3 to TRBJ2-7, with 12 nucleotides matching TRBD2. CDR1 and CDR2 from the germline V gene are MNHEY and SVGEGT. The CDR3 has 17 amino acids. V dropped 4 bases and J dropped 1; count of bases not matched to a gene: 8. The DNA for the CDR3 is TGTGCCAGCAGTTCGCGGACTAGCGGGAAACTTTCCTACGAGCAGTACTTC. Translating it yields CASSSRTSGKLSYEQYF.

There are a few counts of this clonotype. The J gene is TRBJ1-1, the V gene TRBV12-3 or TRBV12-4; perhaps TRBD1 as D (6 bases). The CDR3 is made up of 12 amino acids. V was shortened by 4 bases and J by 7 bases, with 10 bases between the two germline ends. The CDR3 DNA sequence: TGTGCCAGCAGTTCCAGGGGTTTTGAAGCTTTCTTT. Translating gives CASSSRGFEAFF.

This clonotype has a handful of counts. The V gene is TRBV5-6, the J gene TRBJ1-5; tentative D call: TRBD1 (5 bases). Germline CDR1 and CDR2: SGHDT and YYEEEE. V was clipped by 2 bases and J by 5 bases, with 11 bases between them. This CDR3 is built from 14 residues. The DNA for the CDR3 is TGTGCCAGCAGCTTAGGAAGGGGCGATCAGCCCCAGCATTTT. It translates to CASSLGRGDQPQHF.

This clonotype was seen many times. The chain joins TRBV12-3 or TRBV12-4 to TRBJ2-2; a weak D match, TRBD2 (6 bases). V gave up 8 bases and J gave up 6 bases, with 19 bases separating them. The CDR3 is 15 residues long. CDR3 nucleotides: TGTGCCAGCCTTATTGCAGGAGGGAAGGCCGGGGAGCTGTTTTTT. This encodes CASLIAGGKAGELFF.

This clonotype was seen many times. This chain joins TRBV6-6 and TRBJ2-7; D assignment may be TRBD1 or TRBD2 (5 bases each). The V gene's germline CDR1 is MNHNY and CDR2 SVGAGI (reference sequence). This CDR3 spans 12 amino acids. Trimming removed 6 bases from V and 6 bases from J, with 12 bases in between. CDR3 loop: CASSQGRGEQYF. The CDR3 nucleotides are TGTGCCAGCAGCCAGGGACGCGGCGAGCAGTACTTC.

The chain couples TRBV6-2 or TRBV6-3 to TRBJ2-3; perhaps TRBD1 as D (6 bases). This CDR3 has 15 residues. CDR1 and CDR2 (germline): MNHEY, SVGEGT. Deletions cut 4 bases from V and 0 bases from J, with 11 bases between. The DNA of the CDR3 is TGTGCCAGCAGTTCCAGGGGCACTAGCACAGATACGCAGTATTTT. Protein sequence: CASSSRGTSTDTQYF.

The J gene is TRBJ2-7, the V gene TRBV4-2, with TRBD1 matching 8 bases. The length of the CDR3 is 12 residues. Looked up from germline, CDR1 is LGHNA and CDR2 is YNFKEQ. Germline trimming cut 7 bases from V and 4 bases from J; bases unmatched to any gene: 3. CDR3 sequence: CASKGTGYEQYF. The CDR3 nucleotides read TGTGCCAGCAAAGGGACAGGTTACGAGCAGTACTTC.

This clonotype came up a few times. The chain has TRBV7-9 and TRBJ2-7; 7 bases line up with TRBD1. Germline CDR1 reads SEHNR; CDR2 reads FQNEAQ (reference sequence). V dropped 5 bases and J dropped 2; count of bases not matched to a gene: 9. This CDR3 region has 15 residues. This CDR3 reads CASSKQGQIAYEQYF. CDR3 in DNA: TGTGCCAGCAGCAAGCAGGGACAGATAGCCTACGAGCAGTACTTC.

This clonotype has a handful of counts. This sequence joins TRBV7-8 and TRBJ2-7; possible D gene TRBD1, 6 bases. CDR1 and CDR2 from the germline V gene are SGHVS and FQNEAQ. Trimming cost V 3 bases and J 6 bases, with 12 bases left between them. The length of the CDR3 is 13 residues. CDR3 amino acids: CASSLSGVSEQYF. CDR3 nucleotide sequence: TGTGCCAGCAGCTTGTCAGGGGTCTCCGAGCAGTACTTC.

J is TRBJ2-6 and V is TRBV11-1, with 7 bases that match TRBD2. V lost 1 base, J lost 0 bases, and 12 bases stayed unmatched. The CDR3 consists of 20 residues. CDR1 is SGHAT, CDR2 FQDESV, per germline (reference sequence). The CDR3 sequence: CASSLGPPGLSSSGANVLTF. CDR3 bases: TGTGCCAGCAGCTTAGGCCCACCGGGACTATCGAGCTCTGGGGCCAACGTCCTGACTTTC.

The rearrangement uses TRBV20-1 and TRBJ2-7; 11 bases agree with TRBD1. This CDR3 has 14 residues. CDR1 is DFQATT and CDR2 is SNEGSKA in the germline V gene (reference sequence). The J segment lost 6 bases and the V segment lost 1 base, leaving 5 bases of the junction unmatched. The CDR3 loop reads CSARAGQGAAEQYF. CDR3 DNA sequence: TGCAGTGCTAGAGCCGGACAGGGGGCAGCCGAGCAGTACTTC.

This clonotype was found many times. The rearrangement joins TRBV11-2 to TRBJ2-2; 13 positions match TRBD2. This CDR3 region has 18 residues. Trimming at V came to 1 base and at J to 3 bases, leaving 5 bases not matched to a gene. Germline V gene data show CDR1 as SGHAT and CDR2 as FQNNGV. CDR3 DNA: TGTGCCAGCAGCTTAGGACTAGCGGGAGGATCGTACACCGGGGAGCTGTTTTTT. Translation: CASSLGLAGGSYTGELFF.

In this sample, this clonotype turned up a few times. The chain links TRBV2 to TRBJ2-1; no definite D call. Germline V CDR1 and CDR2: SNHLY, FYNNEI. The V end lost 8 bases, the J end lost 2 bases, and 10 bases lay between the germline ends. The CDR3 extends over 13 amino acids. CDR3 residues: CASLVDTYNEQFF. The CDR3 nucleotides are TGTGCCAGCTTAGTTGACACCTACAATGAGCAGTTCTTC.

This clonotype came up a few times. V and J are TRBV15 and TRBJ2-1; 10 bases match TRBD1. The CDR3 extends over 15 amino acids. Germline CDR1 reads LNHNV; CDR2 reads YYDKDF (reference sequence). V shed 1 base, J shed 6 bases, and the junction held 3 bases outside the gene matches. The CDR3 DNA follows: TGTGCCACCAGCAGAGGCGGACAGGGGGGCAATGAGCAGTTCTTC. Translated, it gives CATSRGGQGGNEQFF.

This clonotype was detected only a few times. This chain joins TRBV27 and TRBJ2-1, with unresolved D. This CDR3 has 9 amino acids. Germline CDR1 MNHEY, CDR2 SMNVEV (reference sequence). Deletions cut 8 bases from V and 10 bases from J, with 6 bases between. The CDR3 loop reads CASGFEQFF. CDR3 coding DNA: TGTGCCAGCGGGTTCGAGCAGTTCTTC.

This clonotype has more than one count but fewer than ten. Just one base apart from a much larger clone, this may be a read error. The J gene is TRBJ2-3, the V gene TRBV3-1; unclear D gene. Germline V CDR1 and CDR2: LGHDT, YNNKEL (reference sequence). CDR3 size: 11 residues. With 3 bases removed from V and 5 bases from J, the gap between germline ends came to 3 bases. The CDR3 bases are TGTGCCAGCAGCCACAGAGATACGCAGTATTTT. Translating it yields CASSHRDTQYF.

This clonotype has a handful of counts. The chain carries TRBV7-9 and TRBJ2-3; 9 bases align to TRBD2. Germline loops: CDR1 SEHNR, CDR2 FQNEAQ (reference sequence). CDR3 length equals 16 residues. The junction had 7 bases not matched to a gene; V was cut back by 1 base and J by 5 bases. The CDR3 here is CASSLEIAGVRDTQYF. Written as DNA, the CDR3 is TGTGCCAGCAGCTTAGAGATAGCGGGAGTGAGAGATACGCAGTATTTT.

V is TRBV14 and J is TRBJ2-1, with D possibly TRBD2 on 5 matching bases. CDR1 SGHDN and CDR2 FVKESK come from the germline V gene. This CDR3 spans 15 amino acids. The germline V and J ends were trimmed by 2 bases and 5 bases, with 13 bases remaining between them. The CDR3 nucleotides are TGTGCCAGCAGCCAATATGGAGGTTGGGACAATGAGCAGTTCTTC. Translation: CASSQYGGWDNEQFF.

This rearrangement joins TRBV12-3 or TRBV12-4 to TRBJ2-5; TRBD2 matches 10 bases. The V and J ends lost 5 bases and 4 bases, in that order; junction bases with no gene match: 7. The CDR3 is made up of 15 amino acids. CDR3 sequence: CASSARLAGAETQYF. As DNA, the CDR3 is TGTGCCAGCAGTGCCCGGCTAGCGGGAGCAGAGACCCAGTACTTC.

The chain's CDR3 is CASSLDRPGTEAFF. DNA for the CDR3: TGTGCCAGCAGTTTAGACAGGCCTGGCACTGAAGCTTTCTTT. The chain is built from TRBV27 and TRBJ1-1, with D possibly matching TRBD1 (6 bases). Trimming stripped 2 bases from V and 4 bases from J, with 11 bases between. Per the germline V gene, CDR1 is MNHEY and CDR2 is SMNVEV (reference sequence). The CDR3 covers 14 residues.

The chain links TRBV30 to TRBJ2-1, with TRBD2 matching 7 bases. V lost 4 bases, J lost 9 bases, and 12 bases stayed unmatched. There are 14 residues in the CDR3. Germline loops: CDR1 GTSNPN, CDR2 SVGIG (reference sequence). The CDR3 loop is CAWTSGTKDAEQFF. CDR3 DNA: TGTGCCTGGACATCCGGGACTAAGGATGCTGAGCAGTTCTTC.

The CDR3 region is CATSALTGSSYNEQFF. The CDR3 DNA is TGTGCCACCAGTGCCTTGACAGGGAGCTCCTACAATGAGCAGTTCTTC. The chain carries TRBV24-1 and TRBJ2-1; TRBD1 agrees at 7 bases. With V trimmed by 5 bases and J by 0 bases, 6 bases remained unmatched. Germline loops: CDR1 KGHDR, CDR2 SFDVKD. This CDR3 is built from 16 residues.

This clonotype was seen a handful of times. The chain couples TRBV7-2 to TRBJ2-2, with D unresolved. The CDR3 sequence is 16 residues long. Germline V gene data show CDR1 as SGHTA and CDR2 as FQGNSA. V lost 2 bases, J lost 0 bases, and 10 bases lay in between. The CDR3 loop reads CASSLMGGPNTGELFF. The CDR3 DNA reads TGTGCCAGCAGCTTAATGGGTGGGCCGAACACCGGGGAGCTGTTTTTT.

CDR3 residues: CASSFLTGGNEQYF. CDR3 DNA: TGTGCCAGCAGCTTCTTAACTGGGGGCAACGAGCAGTACTTC. The chain joins TRBV7-9 to TRBJ2-7; D perhaps matches TRBD1 (6 bases). Per the germline V gene, CDR1 is SEHNR and CDR2 is FQNEAQ (reference sequence). V was trimmed by 3 bases and J by 5 bases, leaving 14 bases between them. The CDR3 runs to 14 residues.

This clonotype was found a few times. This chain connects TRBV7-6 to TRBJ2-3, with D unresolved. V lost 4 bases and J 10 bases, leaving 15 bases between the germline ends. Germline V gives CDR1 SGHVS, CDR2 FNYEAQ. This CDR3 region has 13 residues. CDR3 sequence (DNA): TGTGCCAGCAGCTCCGACCTAGTTGAAGCGCAGTATTTT. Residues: CASSSDLVEAQYF. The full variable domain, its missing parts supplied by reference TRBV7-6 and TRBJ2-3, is GAGVSQSPRYKVTKRGQDVALRCDPISGHVSLYWYRQALGQGPEFLTYFNYEAQQDKSGLPNDRFSAERPEGSISTLTIQRTEQRDSAMYRCASSSDLVEAQYFGPGTRLTVL.

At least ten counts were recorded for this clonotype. The DNA of the CDR3 is TGTGCCAGCAAACTAGCGGCGTACAATGAGCAGTTCTTC. Its protein product is CASKLAAYNEQFF. The genes are TRBV12-3 or TRBV12-4 and TRBJ2-1; 8 positions agree with TRBD2. With 7 bases clipped from V and 4 bases from J, the junction kept 3 bases outside the gene matches. The CDR3 sequence is 13 residues long.

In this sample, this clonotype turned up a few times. The DNA of the CDR3 is TGCAGTGCGGGGAGGACCGCTGGAAACACCATATATTTT. Translation gives CSAGRTAGNTIYF. V usage is TRBV20-1 and J usage is TRBJ1-3; D ambiguous. The CDR3 has 13 residues. With 6 bases removed from V and 2 bases from J, the gap between germline ends came to 11 bases. Germline-derived CDR1 and CDR2 are DFQATT and SNEGSKA (reference sequence).

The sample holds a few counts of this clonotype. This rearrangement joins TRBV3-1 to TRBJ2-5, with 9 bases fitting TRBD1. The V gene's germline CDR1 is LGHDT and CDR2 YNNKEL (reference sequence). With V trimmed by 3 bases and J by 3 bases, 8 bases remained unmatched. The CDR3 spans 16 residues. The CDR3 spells CASSQRTGGAKETQYF. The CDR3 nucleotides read TGTGCCAGCAGCCAGAGAACAGGGGGCGCAAAAGAGACCCAGTACTTC.

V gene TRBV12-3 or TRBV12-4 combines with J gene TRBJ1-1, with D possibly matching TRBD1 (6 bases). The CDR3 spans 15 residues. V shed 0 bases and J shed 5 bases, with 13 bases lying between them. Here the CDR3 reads CASSLAARRGTEAFF. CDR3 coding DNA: TGTGCCAGCAGTTTAGCGGCGAGGAGGGGGACTGAAGCTTTCTTT.